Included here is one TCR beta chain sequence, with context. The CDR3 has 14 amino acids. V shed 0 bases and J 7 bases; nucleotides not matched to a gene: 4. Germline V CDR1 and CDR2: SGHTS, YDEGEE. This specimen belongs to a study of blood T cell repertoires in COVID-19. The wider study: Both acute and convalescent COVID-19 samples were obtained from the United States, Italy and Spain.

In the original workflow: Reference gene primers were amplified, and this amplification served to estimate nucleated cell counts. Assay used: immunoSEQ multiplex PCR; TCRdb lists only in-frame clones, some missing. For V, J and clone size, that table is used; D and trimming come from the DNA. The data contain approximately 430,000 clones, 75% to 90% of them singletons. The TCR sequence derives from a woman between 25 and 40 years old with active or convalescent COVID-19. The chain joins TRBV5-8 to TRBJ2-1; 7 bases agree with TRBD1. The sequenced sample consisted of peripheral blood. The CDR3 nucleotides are TGTGCCAGCAGCTTGGAGACAGGGCATAATGAGCAGTTCTTC. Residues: CASSLETGHNEQFF. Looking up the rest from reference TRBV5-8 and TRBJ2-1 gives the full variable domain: EAGVTQSPTHLIKTRGQQATLRCSPISGHTSVYWYQQALGLGLQFLLWYDEGEERNRGNFPPRFSGRQFPNYSSELNVNALELEDSALYLCASSLETGHNEQFFGPGTRLTVL.